The present entry profiles one T cell receptor (beta chain) with its context. Sequencing was performed with immunoSEQ multiplex PCR; in TCRdb, only in-frame clones are kept and a portion is missing. Of around 90,000 clones listed, 86% were seen once; the top ten hold under 25%. The data belong to a study of control samples from healthy donors and cancer patients. Looked up from germline, CDR1 is SEHNR and CDR2 is FQNEAQ (reference sequence). The CDR3 is made up of 14 amino acids. The V end lost 4 bases, the J end lost 2 bases, and 12 bases lay between the germline ends. The chain carries TRBV7-9 and TRBJ2-7; weak D call: TRBD1 (6 bases). The specimen was blood. The receptor was derived from a young man in good health. The CDR3 region has the DNA TGTGCCAGCAGCTCATACAGGGCACCCTACGAGCAGTACGTC. Protein: CASSSYRAPYEQYV.